This T cell receptor beta chain was captured in a study of blood T cell repertoires in COVID-19. Study information: From T cells, B-cell-depleted T cells, or PBMCs came the material, which was cDNA or gDNA.

Under the authors' procedure: Estimation of nucleated cell counts was performed using reference gene primer amplification. The method was immunoSEQ multiplex PCR; TCRdb's version includes in-frame clones alone and lacks a portion of them. The V and J calls and clone size were taken over from that table, and D and trimming were inferred from the DNA. The sample consists of about 42,000 clones, 70% to 90% of them appearing once. With 2 bases removed from V and 6 bases from J, the gap between germline ends came to 11 bases. CDR1 is SGHTA, CDR2 FQGTGA, per germline. CDR3 length equals 13 residues. By share, this clone counts as medium-sized (0.01 to 0.1%).

This TCR was recovered from a woman in her 70s in a cohort sampled during active COVID-19. Source material: peripheral blood. This chain uses TRBV7-3 with TRBJ2-7, with D uncertain. In DNA, the CDR3 is TGTGCCAGCAGCTTAGAGGCAGTTAGCGAGCAGTACTTC. Translation: CASSLEAVSEQYF.